The 18 T cell receptor beta chains below come from one sample, sequenced in a study of cytomegalovirus exposure and HLA in healthy donors. The PCR used 60 Vbeta and 13 Jbeta primers. The protocol was immunoSEQ multiplex PCR, while the TCRdb copy is restricted to in-frame clones and leaves out a portion. The sample lists 150,000 or so clones; over 65% were seen once. The sample was PBMCs. The receptors derive from a man aged 35 to 55 in good health and CMV-seropositive.

This clone was detected only once. The genes are TRBV27 and TRBJ2-2, with unresolved D. V was cut by 10 bases and J by 3 bases, with 12 bases left in between. The CDR3 length is 13 residues. Germline CDR1 is MNHEY and CDR2 is SMNVEV (reference sequence). The chain's CDR3 is CATSTGYTGELFF. CDR3 bases: TGTGCCACCTCGACTGGGTACACCGGGGAGCTGTTTTTT.

The chain recombines TRBV6-6 with TRBJ2-7, with 12 bases lining up with TRBD2. V was clipped by 4 bases and J by 5 bases; unmatched bases: 6. CDR1 and CDR2 (germline): MNHNY, SVGAGI (reference sequence). The length of the CDR3 is 15 residues. The CDR3 DNA sequence: TGTGCCAGCAGTTCTACTAGCGGGAGGCACGACGAGCAGTACTTC. This encodes CASSSTSGRHDEQYF.

The V and J genes are TRBV6-1 and TRBJ1-1; 9 bases are shared with TRBD1. CDR3 length equals 14 residues. Germline CDR1 is MNHNS and CDR2 is SASEGT. The CDR3 sequence is CASGQGLGDTEAFF. DNA of the CDR3: TGTGCATCGGGACAGGGATTAGGGGACACTGAAGCTTTCTTT.

V gene TRBV27 combines with J gene TRBJ2-7, with D unclear. The CDR3 has 13 amino acids. Trimming stripped 7 bases from V and 4 bases from J, with 14 bases between. Germline V CDR1 and CDR2: MNHEY, SMNVEV (reference sequence). The CDR3 DNA sequence: TGTGCCAGCAAGCCAAAGCCGTCATACGAGCAGTACTTC. This translates into CASKPKPSYEQYF.

The V call is TRBV9, the J call TRBJ1-4, with D possibly matching TRBD1 (5 bases). Germline-derived CDR1 and CDR2 are SGDLS and YYNGEE. With 3 bases removed from V and 0 bases from J, the gap between germline ends came to 12 bases. CDR3 length: 16 residues. CDR3 residues: CASSAGPTATNEKLFF. CDR3 in DNA: TGTGCCAGCAGCGCAGGGCCTACTGCAACTAATGAAAAACTGTTTTTT. Full variable domain (rest looked up from reference TRBV9 and TRBJ1-4): DSGVTQTPKHLITATGQRVTLRCSPRSGDLSVYWYQQSLDQGLQFLIQYYNGEERAKGNILERFSAQQFPDLHSELNLSSLELGDSALYFCASSAGPTATNEKLFFGSGTQLSVL.

The table lists this clone with a count of one. V usage is TRBV7-2 and J usage is TRBJ1-5; D might be TRBD1 (6 bases). The CDR3 loop spans 14 amino acids. Germline lookup yields CDR1 SGHTA and CDR2 FQGNSA. V lost 2 bases and J 4 bases, leaving 9 bases between the germline ends. The CDR3 DNA is TGTGCCAGCAGCTTACAGCAGGGGAATCAGCCCCAGCATTTT. This gives the protein CASSLQQGNQPQHF.

V and J are TRBV5-1 and TRBJ2-2; maybe TRBD1 (6 bases). The ends were cut back, 0 bases at V and 6 bases at J, with 9 bases in the middle. Germline CDR1 SGHRS, CDR2 YFSETQ. The CDR3 sequence is 14 residues long. The CDR3 coding sequence is TGCGCCAGCAGCTTGGCACAGGGAGCCGGGGAGCTGTTTTTT. Translated, it gives CASSLAQGAGELFF.

V usage is TRBV12-5 and J usage is TRBJ2-5; D not certain. Germline V gene lookup returns CDR1 LGHNT and CDR2 FRNRAP. The CDR3 is made up of 12 amino acids. Trimming removed 2 bases at V and 5 bases at J, with 6 bases between. The CDR3 nucleotides are TGTGCTAGTGGTTTGACGGAGGAGACCCAGTACTTC. Translating it yields CASGLTEETQYF.

The rearrangement links TRBV16 to TRBJ1-2, with D possibly TRBD1 on 5 matching bases. This CDR3 has 14 amino acids. CDR1 is KGHSY and CDR2 is FQNENV in the germline V gene. V lost 5 bases, J lost 2 bases, and 12 bases lay in between. The CDR3 loop is CASSRGSGNYGYTF. DNA of the CDR3: TGTGCCAGCAGCAGGGGCTCTGGGAACTATGGCTACACCTTC.

The gene calls are TRBV2 and TRBJ1-4; tentative D call: TRBD1 (5 bases). This CDR3 region has 12 residues. The germline V gene encodes CDR1 SNHLY and CDR2 FYNNEI. V was clipped by 6 bases and J by 7 bases, with 9 bases between them. This chain's CDR3 is CASRGRGEKLFF. DNA for the CDR3: TGTGCCAGCAGAGGAAGGGGTGAAAAACTGTTTTTT.

The V call is TRBV18, the J call TRBJ1-1; TRBD1 matches at 9 bases. Germline CDR1 KGHSH, CDR2 LQKENI. J lost 5 bases, V lost 1 base, and 5 bases had no gene match. The CDR3 covers 15 residues. CDR3 region: CASSPRPGQGTEAFF. The CDR3 DNA is TGTGCCAGCTCACCACGACCGGGACAGGGAACTGAAGCTTTCTTT.

The chain employs TRBV6-6 and TRBJ2-1, with D possibly TRBD2 on 6 matching bases. V was trimmed by 6 bases and J by 2 bases, leaving 14 bases between them. Germline V lookup: CDR1 MNHNY, CDR2 SVGAGI (reference sequence). The CDR3 is made up of 15 amino acids. CDR3 sequence (DNA): TGTGCCAGCAGCTATAGCGGCCATCCCTACAATGAGCAGTTCTTC. Protein product: CASSYSGHPYNEQFF.

The chain has TRBV10-3 and TRBJ2-2; 10 bases are shared with TRBD2. V lost 4 bases to trimming and J lost 4 bases; unmatched junction nucleotides: 6. The CDR3 has 16 amino acids. The germline gives CDR1 ENHRY, CDR2 SYGVKD. The CDR3, as DNA: TGTGCCATCAGTGCCCGGGTAGCGGGGGGCACCGGGGAGCTGTTTTTT. Protein sequence: CAISARVAGGTGELFF.

This clone was counted a single time. The V gene is TRBV7-3, the J gene TRBJ2-7; perhaps TRBD2 as D (5 bases). The CDR3 has 18 residues. The V gene lost 3 bases and the J gene lost 5 bases, with 26 bases spanning the gap. From germline, CDR1 is SGHTA and CDR2 FQGTGA. The DNA for the CDR3 is TGTGCCAGCAGCTTGGGAAGAATCCATGACCCGAGGGAGAACGAGCAGTACTTC. Translating gives CASSLGRIHDPRENEQYF.

The CDR3 DNA reads TGTGCCAGCAGATCTCCCGAGCGCGCGGGGGAGCTGTTTTTT. It translates to CASRSPERAGELFF. This sequence joins TRBV7-8 and TRBJ2-2; D is uncertain. CDR1 is SGHVS and CDR2 is FQNEAQ in the germline V gene. CDR3 length equals 14 residues. V shed 6 bases and J shed 8 bases, with 16 bases lying between them.

This clone came up a few times. The chain has TRBV28 and TRBJ2-7; D perhaps matches TRBD2 (6 bases). Germline lookup yields CDR1 MDHEN and CDR2 SYDVKM. V lost 6 bases and J 6 bases, leaving 12 bases between the germline ends. CDR3 length equals 12 residues. CDR3 bases: TGTGCCAGCAGCCCCTTCGGGGGCGAGCAGTACTTC. As protein: CASSPFGGEQYF.

This CDR3 is CASSFTVTSLAKNIQYF. CDR3 in DNA: TGTGCCAGCAGCTTCACAGTCACCTCATTAGCCAAAAACATTCAGTACTTC. The rearrangement links TRBV5-5 to TRBJ2-4; the D is unclear. Germline CDR1 SGHKS, CDR2 YYEKEE (reference sequence). The CDR3 covers 17 residues. Trimming took off 2 bases at V and 0 bases at J, with 15 bases between the two ends.

The chain has TRBV5-4 and TRBJ2-1; 11 bases match TRBD2. The length of the CDR3 is 17 residues. The V gene end was trimmed by 4 bases and the J gene end by 5 bases; junction bases not matched to a gene: 11. CDR1 is SGHNT and CDR2 is YYREEE in the germline V gene (reference sequence). The CDR3 sequence: CASSPSWGTSGNNEQFF. The CDR3 DNA reads as TGTGCCAGCAGCCCATCGTGGGGGACTAGCGGCAACAATGAGCAGTTCTTC.